A selection of T cell receptor beta chains follows, all from one sample in a study of T cell changes during pregnancy in multiple sclerosis. The assay was immunoSEQ multiplex PCR, and TCRdb's table has in-frame clones only and misses some. Of 65,000 to 85,000 clones in the sample, roughly 90% are singletons; the top ten hold roughly 1%. The sequenced sample was peripheral blood, obtained in the first trimester of pregnancy. All receptors derive from a female donor in good health, enrolled as a control in a pregnancy study. Both conserved end residues are part of each CDR3. Each record gives: D gene, V gene, J gene, clone size, CDR3 DNA, CDR3 protein. A D gene is named only where the DNA matches it firmly. Not every row has a clone size; where given, it reads once, few, many or a size class.

-	TRBV9	TRBJ2-1	-	TGTGCCAGCAGCGTAGTTCTAGGAGGCTCGTCCTACAATGAGCAGTTCTTC	CASSVVLGGSSYNEQFF
TRBD1	TRBV5-1	TRBJ2-2	-	TGCGCCCGTGTGAGGGGGCGGTTGGGACCCGAACGGCGCGGGGAGCTGTTTTTT	CARVRGRLGPERRGELFF
-	TRBV6-1	TRBJ2-7	-	TGTGCCAGCAGTGGAGACTTCTACGAGCAGTACTTC	CASSGDFYEQYF
-	TRBV2	TRBJ2-1	-	TGTGCCAGCAGTGACAGGAATGGTGAGCAGTTCTTC	CASSDRNGEQFF
-	TRBV29-1	TRBJ1-1	-	TGCAGCGTTGATAAGGGGACATCGAACACTGAAGCTTTCTTT	CSVDKGTSNTEAFF
-	TRBV15	TRBJ2-5	-	TGTGCCACCAGCAGATCCGCTACCTTCCAAGAGACCCAGTACTTC	CATSRSATFQETQYF
-	TRBV7-2	TRBJ2-7	-	TGTGCCAGCAGCCCGGTGACAGGTTCCTACGAGCAGTACTTC	CASSPVTGSYEQYF
-	TRBV27	TRBJ1-2	-	TGTGCCAGCAGTTCCAAGGGGCAGGGGTTATACTATGGCTACACCTTC	CASSSKGQGLYYGYTF
-	TRBV18	TRBJ1-5	few	TGTGCCAGCTCACCTAGGGGCTCGACCTGGGGCCTTAGCAATCAGCCCCAGCATTTT	CASSPRGSTWGLSNQPQHF
-	TRBV11-2	TRBJ1-1	-	TGTGCCAGCAGCTTAGCGGAGGGAAGAACTGAAGCTTTCTTT	CASSLAEGRTEAFF
TRBD1	TRBV28	TRBJ1-1	-	TGTGCCAGCACCGATCCTAAGGGGGCGCGAGGCACTGAAGCTTTCTTT	CASTDPKGARGTEAFF
-	TRBV28	TRBJ2-7	-	TGTGCCAGCAGTCTATCCGGGAATACCTACGAGCAGTACTTC	CASSLSGNTYEQYF
TRBD2	TRBV6-5	TRBJ2-3	-	TGTGCCAGCAGGCCCCGCATAGCGGGGGCCGATACGCAGTATTTT	CASRPRIAGADTQYF
TRBD2	TRBV5-1	TRBJ2-2	-	TGCGCCAGCAGCTCCACACTAGCGGGAGGGGGCACCGGGGAGCTGTTTTTT	CASSSTLAGGGTGELFF
-	TRBV5-1	TRBJ2-3	-	TGCGCCAGCAGCACAGTTAGCGGAGGGGGCACAGATACGCAGTATTTT	CASSTVSGGGTDTQYF
TRBD1	TRBV6-1	TRBJ1-2	once	TGTGCCAGCAGTGTAAATAACAGGGGAGGTAACTATGGCTACACCTTC	CASSVNNRGGNYGYTF
-	TRBV27	TRBJ2-3	-	TGTGCCAGCAGTTTATTCGCCAGGGCGATTACAGATACGCAGTATTTT	CASSLFARAITDTQYF
-	TRBV30	TRBJ1-1	-	TGTGCCTGGAGTGTTTACGCGGGCCTTGAAGCTTTCTTT	CAWSVYAGLEAFF
-	TRBV7-8	TRBJ2-3	-	TGTGCCAGCAGCTTGGTGGGGGGAATAGATACGCAGTATTTT	CASSLVGGIDTQYF
TRBD1	TRBV7-2	TRBJ1-6	-	TGTGCCAGCAGCTTACGGCGGGCAGGGGGAATTTCACCCCTCCACTTT	CASSLRRAGGISPLHF
-	TRBV19	TRBJ1-6	-	TGTGCCAGTAGCCCGGGGGGGTATTCACCCCTCCACTTT	CASSPGGYSPLHF
TRBD2	TRBV4-1	TRBJ2-1	-	TGCGCCAGCAGCCAAGGCGGACTAGCGGCCTACAATGAGCAGTTCTTC	CASSQGGLAAYNEQFF